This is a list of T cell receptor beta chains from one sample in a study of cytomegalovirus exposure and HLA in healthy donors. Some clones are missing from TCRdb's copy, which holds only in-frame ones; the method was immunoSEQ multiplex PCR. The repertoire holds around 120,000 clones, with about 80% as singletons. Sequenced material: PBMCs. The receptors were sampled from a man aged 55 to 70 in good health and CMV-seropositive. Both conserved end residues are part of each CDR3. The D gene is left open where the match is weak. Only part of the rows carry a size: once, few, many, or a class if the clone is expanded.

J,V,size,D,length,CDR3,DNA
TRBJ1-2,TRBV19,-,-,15,CASSKDRFATYGYTF,TGTGCCAGTAGTAAAGACAGGTTTGCTACCTATGGCTACACCTTC
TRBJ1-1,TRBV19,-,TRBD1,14,CASSPMVGGYEAFF,TGTGCCAGTAGTCCCATGGTAGGGGGCTATGAAGCTTTCTTT
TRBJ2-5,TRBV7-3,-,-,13,CASSLTGVGTQYF,TGTGCCAGCAGCTTAACCGGGGTGGGGACCCAGTACTTC
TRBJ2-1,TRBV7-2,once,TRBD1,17,CASSFRGAGTGNHEQFF,TGTGCCAGCAGCTTCAGGGGGGCTGGGACAGGGAACCATGAGCAGTTCTTC
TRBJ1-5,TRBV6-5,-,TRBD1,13,CASSYAGGQPQHF,TGTGCCAGCAGTTACGCAGGGGGCCAGCCCCAGCATTTT
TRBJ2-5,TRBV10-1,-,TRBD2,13,CASSSSGKETQYF,TGCGCCAGCAGTTCTAGCGGGAAAGAGACCCAGTACTTC
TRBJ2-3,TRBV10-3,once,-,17,CAISESPAGSSTDTQYF,TGTGCCATCAGTGAAAGTCCGGCGGGGAGTAGCACAGATACGCAGTATTTT
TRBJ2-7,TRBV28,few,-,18,CASRHLSLRTVGLYEQYF,TGTGCCAGCAGACACCTGAGCCTACGGACAGTGGGTTTGTACGAGCAGTACTTC
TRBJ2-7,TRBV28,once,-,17,CASSLRKDSDSSYEQYF,TGTGCCAGCAGTTTACGAAAAGACTCCGACAGCTCCTACGAGCAGTACTTC
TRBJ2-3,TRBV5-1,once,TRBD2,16,CASSPGLAESTDTQYF,TGCGCCAGCAGCCCGGGACTAGCGGAGAGCACAGATACGCAGTATTTT
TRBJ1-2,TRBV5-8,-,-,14,CASSSRTGKSGYTF,TGTGCCAGCAGCTCACGGACGGGGAAGAGCGGCTACACCTTC
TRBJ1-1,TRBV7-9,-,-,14,CASSLYRENTEAFF,TGTGCCAGCAGCCTTTACAGGGAGAACACTGAAGCTTTCTTT
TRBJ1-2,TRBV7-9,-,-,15,CASSLASGVNYGYTF,TGTGCCAGCAGCTTAGCGTCAGGGGTTAACTATGGCTACACCTTC
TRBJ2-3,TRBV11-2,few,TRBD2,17,CASSIAGGPSSTDTQYF,TGTGCCAGCAGCATAGCGGGGGGGCCCTCAAGCACAGATACGCAGTATTTT
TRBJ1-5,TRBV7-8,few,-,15,CASSLGRRPNQPQHF,TGTGCCAGCAGCTTAGGCAGGCGACCGAATCAGCCCCAGCATTTT
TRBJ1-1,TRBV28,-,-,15,CASSLWARMNTEAFF,TGTGCCAGCAGTTTATGGGCTAGAATGAACACTGAAGCTTTCTTT
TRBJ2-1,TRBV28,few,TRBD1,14,CASSGQGAYNEQFF,TGTGCCAGCAGTGGACAGGGAGCCTACAATGAGCAGTTCTTC
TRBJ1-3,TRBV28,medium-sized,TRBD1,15,CASSSPTGVGNTIYF,TGTGCCAGCAGTTCCCCGACAGGGGTCGGAAACACCATATATTTT
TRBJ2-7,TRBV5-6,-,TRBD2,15,CASSSASGGLFEQYF,TGTGCCAGCAGCTCCGCTAGCGGGGGCCTATTCGAGCAGTACTTC
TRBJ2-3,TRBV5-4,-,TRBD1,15,CASSPGTGLTDTQYF,TGTGCCAGCAGCCCCGGGACAGGGCTCACAGATACGCAGTATTTT
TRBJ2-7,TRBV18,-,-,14,CASSPTTEYYEQYF,TGTGCCAGCTCACCAACGACGGAGTACTACGAGCAGTACTTC
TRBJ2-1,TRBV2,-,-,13,CASREHSGNEQFF,TGTGCCAGCAGGGAACATAGCGGAAATGAGCAGTTCTTC
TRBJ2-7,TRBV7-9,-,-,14,CASSLGVPAYEQYF,TGTGCCAGCAGCTTAGGAGTTCCGGCCTACGAGCAGTACTTC
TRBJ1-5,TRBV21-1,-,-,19,CASSKTRGQVQYSNQPQHF,TGTGCCAGCAGCAAAACGAGGGGACAGGTTCAATATAGCAATCAGCCCCAGCATTTT
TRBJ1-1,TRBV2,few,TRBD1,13,CASSENGQGGAFF,TGTGCCAGCAGTGAAAATGGACAGGGTGGCGCTTTCTTT
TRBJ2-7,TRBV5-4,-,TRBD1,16,CASSLGSGTGAYEQYF,TGTGCCAGCAGCTTGGGATCCGGGACAGGAGCCTACGAGCAGTACTTC
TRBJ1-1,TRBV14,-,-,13,CASAGGLNTEAFF,TGTGCCAGCGCGGGAGGGTTGAACACTGAAGCTTTCTTT
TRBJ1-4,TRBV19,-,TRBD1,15,CASSTGQGSIEKLFF,TGTGCCAGTAGTACCGGACAGGGGAGTATTGAAAAACTGTTTTTT
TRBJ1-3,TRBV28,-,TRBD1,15,CASSPQGQGPNTIYF,TGTGCCAGCAGCCCACAGGGACAGGGGCCAAACACCATATATTTT
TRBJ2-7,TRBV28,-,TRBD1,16,CASSLLPGQGAHEQYF,TGTGCCAGCAGTCTGCTACCGGGACAGGGGGCCCACGAGCAGTACTTC
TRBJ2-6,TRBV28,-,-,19,CASSSSGRGESSGANVLTF,TGTGCCAGCAGTTCCTCGGGGAGGGGGGAGAGCTCTGGGGCCAACGTCCTGACTTTC
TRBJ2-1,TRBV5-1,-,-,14,CASSLSGVGNEQFF,TGCGCCAGCAGCTTGTCGGGAGTGGGCAATGAGCAGTTCTTC
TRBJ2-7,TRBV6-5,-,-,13,CASRFQGSYEQYF,TGTGCCAGCAGATTCCAGGGCTCCTACGAGCAGTACTTC
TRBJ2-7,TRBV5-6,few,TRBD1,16,CASSLIYPGQNYEQYF,TGTGCCAGCAGCCTCATCTACCCGGGACAGAACTACGAGCAGTACTTC
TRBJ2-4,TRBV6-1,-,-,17,CASSEGGSRQVKNIQYF,TGTGCCAGCAGTGAAGGGGGATCGAGACAGGTTAAAAACATTCAGTACTTC
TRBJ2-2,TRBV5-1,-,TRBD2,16,CASSSGTSGNTGELFF,TGCGCCAGCAGCTCGGGGACTAGCGGTAACACCGGGGAGCTGTTTTTT
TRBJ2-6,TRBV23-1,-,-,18,CASSLGQAPLSGANVLTF,TGCGCCAGCAGTCTAGGCCAGGCTCCCCTCTCTGGGGCCAACGTCCTGACTTTC
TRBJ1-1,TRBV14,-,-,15,CASSPAGTRNTEAFF,TGTGCCAGCAGCCCGGCTGGGACAAGGAACACTGAAGCTTTCTTT
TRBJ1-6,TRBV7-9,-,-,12,CASSDRDSPLHF,TGTGCCAGCAGCGATAGAGATTCACCCCTCCACTTT
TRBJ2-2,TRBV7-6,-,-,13,CASSFLASGELFF,TGTGCCAGCAGCTTTCTAGCATCCGGGGAGCTGTTTTTT